This TCR beta chain originates from a study of identical twins. cDNA carried unique molecular identifiers, and a universal primer site was added by template switching. TCRdb re-called the 5' RACE reads with MiXCR, one entry per CDR3 protein. The data show around 240,000 distinct CDR3 sequences, roughly 7% seen once. This clonotype has only a few counts. V was trimmed by 5 bases and J by 6 bases, leaving 11 bases between them. Per the germline V gene, CDR1 is SGHRS and CDR2 is YFSETQ. This CDR3 contains 13 residues. The data were also submitted as part of a second study, on yellow fever vaccine responses in identical twins.

Material: memory (CD45RO+) T cells sorted from blood. The clonotype originates from a young woman in good health. This chain links TRBV5-1 with TRBJ2-2; maybe TRBD2 (5 bases). Written as DNA, the CDR3 is TGCGCCAGCAGTTTTGGGAGTCCCGGGGAGCTGTTTTTT. Protein sequence: CASSFGSPGELFF.